One sample yielded the 11 T cell receptor beta chains listed below, sequenced in a study of blood T cell repertoires in COVID-19 (dated by TCRdb to about 2020). Library creation used the immunoSEQ multiplex PCR assay. TCRdb took this table from immuneACCESS and kept in-frame rearrangements with V and J called. Such tables lack part of the clones; where checked against another copy, unresolved V genes explain under half of the gap, and the rest is unexplained. The sample table contains over 45,000 clones; only one count was recorded for around 86% of them. Together, the top ten hold under 2% of the sample. Sequenced sample: peripheral blood. Every receptor here comes from a woman in her sixties with acute or convalescent COVID-19.

On this clone itself: Other DNA sequences in the sample encode the same CDR3. The rearrangement links TRBV28 to TRBJ1-2, with D possibly being TRBD1 (6 bases). There are 14 residues in the CDR3. Germline loops: CDR1 MDHEN, CDR2 SYDVKM. V was pared by 2 bases and J by 4 bases, with 11 bases between. The CDR3 DNA reads as TGTGCCAGCAGTTTAGGAACAGGGATCTATGGCTACACCTTC. Encoded protein: CASSLGTGIYGYTF.

This clone has only one observation. The chain links TRBV9 to TRBJ1-2; possible D gene TRBD1, 5 bases. The germline V gene has CDR1 SGDLS and CDR2 YYNGEE. The CDR3 runs 14 residues. Trimming removed 0 bases from V and 8 bases from J, with 14 bases in between. CDR3: CASSVGWGSGGYTF. CDR3 nucleotides: TGTGCCAGCAGCGTAGGATGGGGCAGTGGGGGCTACACCTTC.

The chain joins TRBV9 to TRBJ2-1; 9 bases match TRBD2. CDR1 is SGDLS and CDR2 is YYNGEE in the germline V gene. CDR3 size: 14 residues. V lost 4 bases and J lost 7; bases outside the gene matches: 6. Here the CDR3 DNA reads TGTGCCAGCAGCCCTAGACTAGCGGCTAATGAGCAGTTCTTC. Translated: CASSPRLAANEQFF.

The CDR3 bases are TGTGCCAGCAGCGTAGGGGGCACGAAGACCTACGAGCAGTACTTC. It encodes CASSVGGTKTYEQYF. The chain employs TRBV9 and TRBJ2-7; D may be TRBD1 (5 bases). CDR1 SGDLS and CDR2 YYNGEE come from the germline V gene. V lost 0 bases and J 2 bases, leaving 12 bases between the germline ends. CDR3 length: 15 amino acids.

As concerns this clone: This sample includes further DNA sequences coding for the same CDR3. This chain connects TRBV10-2 to TRBJ2-5; a possible D gene is TRBD1 (5 bases). The CDR3 consists of 14 residues. The germline V gene has CDR1 WSHSY and CDR2 SAAADI. Deletions cut 0 bases from V and 4 bases from J, with 9 bases between. The CDR3 DNA follows: TGCGCCAGCAGTGAGTCCGGAAGGGGAGAGACCCAGTACTTC. It yields the protein CASSESGRGETQYF.

The chain has TRBV5-1 and TRBJ2-7; D not resolved. V dropped 1 base and J dropped 10 bases, with 15 bases sitting between them. Germline-derived CDR1 and CDR2 are SGHRS and YFSETQ. The CDR3 spans 13 residues. The CDR3 sequence is CASSLSAGNGQYF. CDR3 bases: TGCGCCAGCAGCTTGTCTGCAGGAAATGGCCAGTACTTC.

This rearrangement joins TRBV3-1 (or the pseudogene TRBV3-2) to TRBJ1-2, with D perhaps matching TRBD1 (5 bases). In germline, CDR1 is LGHDT, CDR2 YNNKEL (reference sequence). V lost 3 bases and J lost 0, with 20 bases in between. The CDR3 length is 18 residues. Here the CDR3 DNA reads TGTGCCAGCAGCCATCGGAGGGGTGGGTCGTACGCTAACTATGGCTACACCTTC. Protein product: CASSHRRGGSYANYGYTF.

The genes are TRBV28 and TRBJ1-5, with D uncertain. The CDR3 consists of 13 residues. CDR1 is MDHEN and CDR2 is SYDVKM in the germline V gene. CDR3 in DNA: TGTGCAACCTCCCGGGATAGCAATCAGCCCCAGCATTTT. Translating gives CATSRDSNQPQHF.

The sample holds one count of this clone. The V and J genes are TRBV28 and TRBJ1-1, with 7 nucleotides matching TRBD1. CDR3 size: 16 residues. The germline gives CDR1 MDHEN, CDR2 SYDVKM. Trimming took 4 bases from V and 0 from J; bases not matched to a gene: 8. In nucleotides, the CDR3 is TGTGCCAGCAGTTCCCCATGGACAGGAGTGAACACTGAAGCTTTCTTT. It is translated as CASSSPWTGVNTEAFF.

The table lists this clone with a count of one. The chain carries TRBV18 and TRBJ1-3, with D unclear. This CDR3 region has 15 residues. Trimming stripped 2 bases from V and 8 bases from J, with 16 bases between. Germline CDR1 is KGHSH and CDR2 is LQKENI. CDR3 sequence (DNA): TGTGCCAGCTCACCATCACTGGCAGGCGGGGACACCATATATTTT. Protein sequence: CASSPSLAGGDTIYF.

The chain couples TRBV6-5 to TRBJ2-1; 8 bases fit TRBD1. V was clipped by 2 bases and J by 2 bases; unmatched bases: 5. The CDR3 is 16 amino acids. CDR1 and CDR2 (germline): MNHEY, SVGAGI. CDR3 sequence: CASSYTGTGTYNEQFF. CDR3 DNA: TGTGCCAGCAGTTACACCGGGACAGGTACCTACAATGAGCAGTTCTTC.